The 10 T cell receptor beta chains listed next were all sequenced from one sample in a study of blood T cell repertoires in COVID-19. The repertoire was sequenced with immunoSEQ multiplex PCR; TCRdb's copy has only in-frame clones and lacks some. Of about 94,000 clones in the sample, 80% were seen once. Sequencing used peripheral blood. The receptors here all came from a human donor in a cohort sampled during active COVID-19.

The chain has TRBV24-1 and TRBJ2-7; 7 nucleotides line up with TRBD1. J lost 2 bases, V lost 5 bases, and 11 bases had no gene match. Germline CDR1 KGHDR, CDR2 SFDVKD. The CDR3 totals 16 residues. Here the CDR3 reads CATSAGGQLQTYEQYF. As DNA, the CDR3 is TGTGCCACCAGTGCAGGGGGACAGCTCCAAACCTACGAGCAGTACTTC.

This clone was counted a few times. V is TRBV5-5 and J is TRBJ2-7, with TRBD2 identical over 7 bases. V trimming: 4 bases; J trimming: 0 bases; junction bases outside the gene matches: 13. Germline CDR1 is SGHKS and CDR2 is YYEKEE (reference sequence). This CDR3 spans 17 amino acids. The DNA for the CDR3 is TGTGCCAGCAGCCCGCGGCTGCTAGCGGATTTCTCCTACGAGCAGTACTTC. It translates to CASSPRLLADFSYEQYF.

The chain couples TRBV30 to TRBJ1-2, with D perhaps TRBD1 (5 bases). Germline CDR1 reads GTSNPN; CDR2 reads SVGIG (reference sequence). The ends were cut back, 8 bases at V and 4 bases at J, with 17 bases in the middle. The CDR3 sequence is 13 residues long. The CDR3 sequence: CAVMGGLGYGYTF. CDR3 coding DNA: TGTGCCGTCATGGGGGGGTTAGGCTATGGCTACACCTTC.

The J gene is TRBJ2-5, the V gene TRBV7-9, with 13 bases fitting TRBD2. Unmatched junction bases numbered 7, after V lost 5 bases and J lost 7 bases. CDR3 length: 15 residues. The germline V gene has CDR1 SEHNR and CDR2 FQNEAQ (reference sequence). CDR3 DNA sequence: TGTGCCAGCAGCAGACTAGCGGGAGGTAGCGGGACCCAGTACTTC. Translated, it gives CASSRLAGGSGTQYF.

The rearrangement joins TRBV18 to TRBJ2-1, with TRBD1 as a possible D gene (7 bases). The CDR3 is 16 amino acids. Trimming cost V 0 bases and J 6 bases, with 15 bases left between them. The germline CDR1 and CDR2 sequences are KGHSH and LQKENI. CDR3 region: CASSPPGRGVSNEQFF. The DNA of the CDR3 is TGTGCCAGCTCACCACCGGGCAGGGGGGTGTCCAATGAGCAGTTCTTC.

The rearrangement uses TRBV19 and TRBJ1-2, with a weak D call TRBD1 (6 bases). Germline V gene data show CDR1 as LNHDA and CDR2 as SQIVND (reference sequence). The germline V and J ends were trimmed by 2 bases and 7 bases, with 14 bases remaining between them. The CDR3 length is 14 residues. CDR3 sequence: CASSISTGRIGYTF. DNA of the CDR3: TGTGCCAGTAGTATATCGACAGGTCGAATTGGCTACACCTTC.

The chain recombines TRBV6-1 with TRBJ1-2; D call uncertain. The length of the CDR3 is 15 residues. V lost 0 bases to trimming and J lost 8 bases, with 16 bases between them. CDR1 is MNHNS, CDR2 SASEGT, per germline. DNA of the CDR3: TGTGCCAGCAGTGAAGCGTGGACGGCGGGTAGGGGCTACACCTTC. Amino acids: CASSEAWTAGRGYTF.

This clone was observed once. The rearrangement joins TRBV19 to TRBJ2-7; 12 bases match TRBD2. The CDR3 length is 15 residues. The germline V gene has CDR1 LNHDA and CDR2 SQIVND (reference sequence). Losses at the gene ends were 4 bases for V and 7 bases for J; bases not matched to a gene: 8. CDR3 in amino acids: CASSTMLAGGPEQYF. The CDR3 coding sequence is TGTGCCAGTAGTACGATGCTAGCGGGAGGGCCAGAGCAGTACTTC.

The chain has TRBV28 and TRBJ1-2; TRBD1 agrees at 8 bases. The germline V gene has CDR1 MDHEN and CDR2 SYDVKM. V lost 5 bases to trimming and J lost 3 bases; unmatched junction nucleotides: 8. This CDR3 is built from 15 residues. The CDR3 sequence: CASSPRTGWDYGYTF. The CDR3 DNA reads TGTGCCAGCAGTCCCCGGACAGGGTGGGACTATGGCTACACCTTC.

This clone was seen a single time. The chain links TRBV28 to TRBJ1-2, with a possible D match to TRBD1 (5 bases). Trimming left V 3 bases short and J 3 bases short, with 14 bases between. This CDR3 region has 15 residues. CDR1 is MDHEN, CDR2 SYDVKM, per germline. The CDR3 spells CASSFGPGVYYGYTF. In DNA, the CDR3 is TGTGCCAGCAGTTTTGGGCCGGGGGTCTACTATGGCTACACCTTC.